One sample yielded the 26 T cell receptor beta chains listed below, sequenced in a study of molecular identifiers for immune sequencing clone quantification. A single record per CDR3 protein comes from TCRdb applying MiXCR to the PCR reads. The top ten clones hold approximately 0.84% of a sample with around 460,000 distinct CDR3 sequences, 20% to 25% of them seen once. The sequenced sample was naive CD8+ T cells from blood, with Jurkat cell RNA spiked in. Subset defined: FACS-sorted CD8+CD4-CCR7+CD45RA+ naive T cells. The source is a human donor in good health. Some libraries in this study had Jurkat cell RNA spiked in.

This clonotype came up a few times. The chain carries TRBV6-2 or TRBV6-3 and TRBJ2-1; D possibly matches TRBD1 or TRBD2 (5 bases each). V gave up 9 bases and J gave up 4 bases, with 10 bases separating them. Germline CDR1 MNHEY, CDR2 SVGEGT. The CDR3 sequence is 12 residues long. The CDR3 spells CASWDAYNEQFF. CDR3 coding DNA: TGTGCCAGTTGGGACGCATACAATGAGCAGTTCTTC.

At least ten counts were recorded for this clonotype. This chain joins TRBV6-6 and TRBJ2-5; 8 bases align to TRBD1. Germline CDR1 is MNHNY and CDR2 is SVGAGI (reference sequence). CDR3 length equals 13 residues. V lost 4 bases and J lost 4; bases outside the gene matches: 2. DNA for the CDR3: TGTGCCAGCAGTTGGACAGGGTCAGAGACCCAGTACTTC. Protein: CASSWTGSETQYF.

The chain employs TRBV4-3 and TRBJ2-7, with 10 bases matching TRBD2. CDR3 length equals 16 residues. V trimming: 1 base; J trimming: 3 bases; junction bases outside the gene matches: 6. CDR1 and CDR2 from the germline V gene are LGHNA and YSLEER. CDR3 sequence (DNA): TGCGCCAGCAGCCAAGGACCCGGACTAGCGGACTACGAGCAGTACTTC. It codes for CASSQGPGLADYEQYF.

This clonotype showed up many times. The chain uses TRBV6-5 and TRBJ2-7; 8 bases match TRBD2. V lost 3 bases and J lost 3; bases outside the gene matches: 4. CDR3 length: 14 residues. Germline CDR1 reads MNHEY; CDR2 reads SVGAGI. CDR3 residues: CASSYSGRDYEQYF. CDR3 bases: TGTGCCAGCAGTTATTCCGGGAGGGACTACGAGCAGTACTTC.

Turning to this clonotype: A much bigger clone sits one base away, suggesting this may be a read error. Since no conserved phenylalanine or tryptophan closes the CDR3, a read error is the likely cause. V is TRBV4-1 and J is TRBJ2-1; tentatively, D is TRBD2 (5 bases). V gave up 0 bases and J gave up 3 bases, with 12 bases separating them. Germline CDR1 is MGHRA and CDR2 is YSYEKL. This CDR3 is built from 16 residues. Here the CDR3 reads CASSQDPAGDYNEQFL. CDR3 DNA: TGCGCCAGCAGCCAAGATCCGGCGGGCGACTACAATGAGCAGTTCCTC.

Turning to this clonotype: A much bigger clone sits one base away, suggesting this may be a read error. The V call is TRBV12-3 or TRBV12-4, the J call TRBJ2-7, with a weak D call TRBD2 (6 bases). The CDR3 runs 12 residues. Deletions cut 5 bases from V and 13 bases from J, with 18 bases between. The CDR3 nucleotides read TGTGCCAGCAGTGTGCAGGGACTCTACCGATACTTC. Translation gives CASSVQGLYRYF.

This clonotype was counted many times. V is TRBV19 and J is TRBJ2-2; 7 nucleotides match TRBD1. The V and J ends lost 3 bases and 5 bases, in that order; junction bases with no gene match: 6. Germline lookup yields CDR1 LNHDA and CDR2 SQIVND (reference sequence). This CDR3 is 15 amino acids long. CDR3 residues: CASSIVPGQTGELFF. The CDR3 DNA follows: TGTGCCAGTAGTATCGTCCCGGGACAGACCGGGGAGCTGTTTTTT.

This rearrangement joins TRBV6-5 to TRBJ2-3; D unresolved. The CDR3 contains 13 residues. Germline-derived CDR1 and CDR2 are MNHEY and SVGAGI. V shed 0 bases and J shed 4 bases, with 5 bases lying between them. The CDR3 protein is CASSYSMPDTQYF. The CDR3 DNA sequence: TGTGCCAGCAGTTACTCGATGCCAGATACGCAGTATTTT.

This clonotype was counted ten times or more. The V gene is TRBV7-2, the J gene TRBJ2-3, with D perhaps TRBD1 or TRBD2 (5 bases each). Germline V gene data show CDR1 as SGHTA and CDR2 as FQGNSA. The CDR3 consists of 15 residues. Trimming took 3 bases from V and 2 from J, leaving 12 bases between them. The CDR3 protein is CASSLEGTDTDTQYF. DNA of the CDR3: TGTGCCAGCAGCTTGGAAGGGACGGACACAGATACGCAGTATTTT.

The sample holds many counts of this clonotype. J is TRBJ2-5 and V is TRBV7-9; TRBD1 aligns across 10 bases. This CDR3 contains 15 residues. The germline CDR1 and CDR2 sequences are SEHNR and FQNEAQ (reference sequence). J gave up 2 bases and V 5 bases, and 5 bases lay outside the gene matches. The CDR3 sequence is CASSPGQGIQETQYF. In DNA form, the CDR3 reads TGTGCCAGCAGCCCGGGACAGGGGATACAAGAGACCCAGTACTTC.

Notes on this clonotype: Just one base apart from a much larger clone, this may be a read error. This chain links TRBV28 with TRBJ1-1, with 8 bases fitting TRBD1. There are 14 residues in the CDR3. The ends lost 7 bases at V and 5 bases at J; junction bases unmatched: 9. CDR1 MDHEN and CDR2 SYDVKM come from the germline V gene. The CDR3 region has the DNA TGTGCCAGCATTCCCCTCACAGGGGGTACTGAAGCTTTCTTT. It codes for CASIPLTGGTEAFF. The whole variable domain, remainder taken from reference TRBV28 and TRBJ1-1, is DVKVTQSSRYLVKRTGEKVFLECVQDMDHENMFWYRQDPGLGLRLIYFSYDVKMKEKGDIPEGYSVSREKKERFSLILESASTNQTSMYLCASIPLTGGTEAFFGQGTRLTVV.

Many counts were recorded for this clonotype. The chain has TRBV5-1 and TRBJ1-1, with 7 positions matching TRBD1. Germline loops: CDR1 SGHRS, CDR2 YFSETQ. J lost 0 bases, V lost 4 bases, and 9 bases had no gene match. The CDR3 has 16 amino acids. The CDR3 DNA reads TGCGCCAGCAGCCAAGGACAGGCGGCGATGAACACTGAAGCTTTCTTT. Translated: CASSQGQAAMNTEAFF.

There are a few counts of this clonotype. This chain uses TRBV12-3 or TRBV12-4 with TRBJ2-2; D remains ambiguous. Trimming took 3 bases from V and 5 from J, leaving 7 bases between them. The CDR3 is 13 residues long. The CDR3 spells CASSFQWTGELFF. CDR3 DNA sequence: TGTGCCAGCAGTTTTCAGTGGACCGGGGAGCTGTTTTTT.

This clonotype was picked up many times. The chain links TRBV20-1 to TRBJ2-3; TRBD2 aligns across 9 bases. Trimming cost V 6 bases and J 1 base; bases outside gene matches: 8. Looked up from germline, CDR1 is DFQATT and CDR2 is SNEGSKA (reference sequence). The CDR3 extends over 15 amino acids. CDR3 protein: CSAIQRGAGTDTQYF. In nucleotides, the CDR3 is TGCAGTGCCATTCAGCGGGGGGCGGGCACAGATACGCAGTATTTT.

Of note for this clonotype: This clone may be a read error of a much larger clone one base away. The chain recombines TRBV9 with TRBJ2-3, with a possible D match to TRBD2 (5 bases). The CDR3 is 16 amino acids. Germline V gene sequence: CDR1 SGDLS, CDR2 YYNGEE. In DNA, the CDR3 is TGTGCCAGCAGCCTGGCTATCCGGACTCACACAGATACGCGGTATTTT. It codes for CASSLAIRTHTDTRYF. Filled out from reference TRBV9 and TRBJ2-3, the complete variable domain reads DSGVTQTPKHLITATGQRVTLRCSPRSGDLSVYWYQQSLDQGLQFLIQYYNGEERAKGNILERFSAQQFPDLHSELNLSSLELGDSALYFCASSLAIRTHTDTRYFGPGTRLTVL.

The chain is built from TRBV20-1 and TRBJ2-1, with TRBD1 identical over 7 bases. The CDR3 sequence is 15 residues long. Germline V lookup: CDR1 DFQATT, CDR2 SNEGSKA (reference sequence). V lost 0 bases and J lost 4; bases outside the gene matches: 6. CDR3: CSARDDRDTYNEQFF. The CDR3 region has the DNA TGCAGTGCTAGAGATGACAGGGACACTTACAATGAGCAGTTCTTC.

This clonotype occurred many times. The chain has TRBV7-9 and TRBJ2-7, with D perhaps TRBD1 or TRBD2 (5 bases each). Germline assignment: CDR1 SEHNR and CDR2 FQNEAQ (reference sequence). The V gene lost 1 base and the J gene lost 6 bases, with 13 bases spanning the gap. CDR3 size: 14 residues. This CDR3 reads CASSLVGTFGEQYF. In DNA form, the CDR3 reads TGTGCCAGCAGCTTAGTAGGGACCTTCGGCGAGCAGTACTTC. Full variable domain (rest looked up from reference TRBV7-9 and TRBJ2-7): DTGVSQNPRHKITKRGQNVTFRCDPISEHNRLYWYRQTLGQGPEFLTYFQNEAQLEKSRLLSDRFSAERPKGSFSTLEIQRTEQGDSAMYLCASSLVGTFGEQYFGPGTRLTVT.

Note on this clonotype: A single base separates this from a much larger clone, so it may be a read error. The genes are TRBV4-1 and TRBJ2-3; 13 bases are shared with TRBD2. This CDR3 has 16 residues. Germline V gives CDR1 MGHRA, CDR2 YSYEKL. CDR3 bases: TGCGCCGGCAGCCAGAGGGGACTAGCGGGGACAGATACGCAGTATTTT. Protein product: CAGSQRGLAGTDTQYF.

This clonotype was counted a few times. The V call is TRBV19, the J call TRBJ1-6, with D uncertain. Germline V gene sequence: CDR1 LNHDA, CDR2 SQIVND (reference sequence). The CDR3 has 14 residues. Trimming shortened V by 3 bases and J by 4 bases, and 7 bases separated the two germline ends. In nucleotides, the CDR3 is TGTGCCAGTAGTATCGACTTTTATAATTCACCCCTCCACTTT. It codes for CASSIDFYNSPLHF.

Turning to this clonotype: A much larger clone lies one base from this, so it may be a read error. This chain connects TRBV24-1 to TRBJ2-1; 8 nucleotides agree with TRBD2. CDR3 length: 18 residues. From germline, CDR1 is KGHDR and CDR2 SFDVKD. The CDR3 loop reads CATSDWSSGESSYNKQFF. CDR3 DNA: TGTGCCACCAGTGATTGGAGTAGCGGGGAAAGCTCCTACAATAAGCAGTTCTTC.

In regard to this clonotype: A read error may explain this, as a much larger clone is one base away. The chain combines TRBV4-3 with TRBJ2-3, with 7 bases aligning to TRBD1. Germline-derived CDR1 and CDR2 are LGHNA and YSLEER. The CDR3 sequence is 15 residues long. This CDR3 is CASSQGQSRTDTQCF. The CDR3 nucleotides are TGCGCCAGCAGCCAGGGACAGAGCCGCACAGATACGCAGTGTTTT.

This clonotype was detected ten times or more. This sequence joins TRBV7-2 and TRBJ2-7; maybe TRBD2 (5 bases). The V and J ends lost 1 base and 3 bases respectively, with 10 bases between them. This CDR3 region has 14 residues. CDR1 is SGHTA, CDR2 FQGNSA, per germline. The CDR3: CASSLGLALYEQYF. CDR3 nucleotide sequence: TGTGCCAGCAGCTTAGGGCTAGCCCTCTACGAGCAGTACTTC.

With respect to this clonotype: This sequence may be a read error, since a much larger clone differs from it by one base. The V call is TRBV6-5, the J call TRBJ1-5; D not certain. The CDR3 contains 13 residues. With 4 bases removed from V and 6 bases from J, the gap between germline ends came to 10 bases. Germline V gene lookup returns CDR1 MNHEY and CDR2 SVGAGI. CDR3 bases: TGTGCCAGCAGTTGCGATTGGGGTCAGCCCCAGCATTTT. It encodes CASSCDWGQPQHF.

This clonotype was seen more than once but under ten times. This chain links TRBV4-3 with TRBJ2-5; no clear D. Trimming stripped 0 bases from V and 2 bases from J, with 10 bases between. The CDR3 is 15 residues long. CDR1 and CDR2 from the germline V gene are LGHNA and YSLEER. Here the CDR3 DNA reads TGCGCCAGCAGCCAAGATATGGCGGAACAAGAGACCCAGTACTTC. Its protein product is CASSQDMAEQETQYF.

This clonotype was counted ten times or more. The CDR3 coding sequence is TGTGCCAGCAGCCAAGTTGGGGGGCACAATGAGCAGTTCTTC. Residues: CASSQVGGHNEQFF. The chain joins TRBV3-1 to TRBJ2-1; the D gene could be TRBD1 or TRBD2 (6 bases each). The V and J ends lost 1 base and 5 bases respectively, with 9 bases between them. Per germline, CDR1 LGHDT and CDR2 YNNKEL (reference sequence). The CDR3 contains 14 residues.

There are many counts of this clonotype. The chain is built from TRBV9 and TRBJ2-5, with D maybe TRBD2 (7 bases). Trimming stripped 4 bases from V and 4 bases from J, with 20 bases between. Germline CDR1 and CDR2: SGDLS and YYNGEE. CDR3 length: 16 residues. This chain's CDR3 is CASSPLTSPRGETQYF. DNA for the CDR3: TGTGCCAGCAGCCCGCTGACTAGCCCCAGGGGAGAGACCCAGTACTTC.